The present TCR beta chain was sequenced within a study of blood T cell repertoires in COVID-19. Study summary: Either two negative PCRs, clearance, or symptom resolution qualified Cohort 3 donors as recovered. In each case, the material was cDNA or gDNA derived from T cells, B-cell-depleted T cells, or PBMCs.

Germline V gives CDR1 LNHDA, CDR2 SQIVND (reference sequence). Deletions cut 5 bases from V and 0 bases from J, with 16 bases between. The CDR3 loop spans 16 amino acids. Per the original methods: How many nucleated cells were present was estimated from reference gene primer amplification. Measured with immunoSEQ multiplex PCR; TCRdb has only the in-frame clones, and not every one. For V, J and clone size, that table is used; D and trimming come from the DNA. The table lists about 400,000 clones, approximately 87% of them singletons. This receptor was obtained from a man in his forties in a cohort exposed to, infected with or recovered from COVID-19 (not recorded which). This chain connects TRBV19 to TRBJ1-2; D perhaps matches TRBD1 (5 bases). Material for sequencing was PBMCs or T cells enriched from blood (not recorded which). DNA of the CDR3: TGTGCCAGTAGTGAGACAGTACCTTTAACTAACTATGGCTACACCTTC. Translation gives CASSETVPLTNYGYTF.